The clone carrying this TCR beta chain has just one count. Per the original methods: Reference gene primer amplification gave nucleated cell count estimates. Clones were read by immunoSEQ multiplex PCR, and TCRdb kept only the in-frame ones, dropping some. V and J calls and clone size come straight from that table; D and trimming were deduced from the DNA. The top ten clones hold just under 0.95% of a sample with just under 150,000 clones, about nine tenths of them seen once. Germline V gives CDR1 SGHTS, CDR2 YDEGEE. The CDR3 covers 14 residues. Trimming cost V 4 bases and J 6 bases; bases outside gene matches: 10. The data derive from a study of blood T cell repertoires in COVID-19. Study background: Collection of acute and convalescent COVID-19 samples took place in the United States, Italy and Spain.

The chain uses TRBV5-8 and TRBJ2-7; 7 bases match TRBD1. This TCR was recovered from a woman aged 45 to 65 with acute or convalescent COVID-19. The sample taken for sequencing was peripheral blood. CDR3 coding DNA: TGTGCCAGCAGCCTCCGTGGGACAGCCCTCGAGCAGTACTTC. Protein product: CASSLRGTALEQYF.